Below, 28 T cell receptor delta chains from the same sample are listed, as sequenced in a study of γδ T cells in repeated Plasmodium falciparum infection. Gammadelta T cells were flow-sorted from PBMC into Vgamma9/Vdelta2+ and Vdelta2-negative populations for bulk analysis. TCRdb reanalysed the multiplex PCR reads via CATT. This sample has over 55,000 delta-chain clones, with roughly 1.8% found just once. The sample was gamma-delta T cells from blood. The receptors originated from a pool of human donors (malaria-infected and uninfected, not separated).

Concerning this clone itself: TCRdb lists the protein of a much larger clone for this DNA, which differs at residue 4, so this is likely a read error; the protein given here is translated from the DNA itself. This rearrangement joins TRDV1 to TRDJ1; weak D call: TRDD3 (6 bases). Germline-derived CDR1 and CDR2 are TSWWSYY and QGS. The CDR3 is 20 residues long. CDR3 in DNA: TGTGCTCTTGAGGAACCCAAAAAGTGGGTCTGGGGACCGTACACCGATAAACTCATCTTT. It is translated as CALEEPKKWVWGPYTDKLIF.

Note on this clone: The TCRdb record carries a much larger clone's protein, which differs from this DNA's translation at residue 16; a read error is the likely cause, and the protein listed here is the DNA translation. CDR3 sequence (DNA): TGTGCTCTTGGGGAACGTCCCCAGAAGCGGGATTATGCCCTTTCTCCCGATAAACTCATCTTT. Translating it yields CALGERPQKRDYALSPDKLIF. The rearrangement uses TRDV1 and TRDJ1; the D gene is possibly TRDD3 (5 bases). Since TCRdb gives no J gene, matching the DNA to germline was used here to assign it. Germline V gene sequence: CDR1 TSWWSYY, CDR2 QGS. The V gene lost 1 base and the J gene lost 3 bases, with 30 bases spanning the gap. The CDR3 is 21 amino acids.

This clone appeared many times. This DNA's translation and the protein TCRdb lists, from a much larger clone, do not match at residue 7, likely due to a read error; the protein shown is translated from the DNA. The chain carries TRDV2 and TRDJ1; 8 bases align to TRDD3. Germline values: CDR1 GEAIGNYY, CDR2 EKD. Unmatched junction bases numbered 11, after V lost 0 bases and J lost 0 bases. CDR3 length: 18 amino acids. The CDR3: CACDTVWGTQLYTDKLIF. CDR3 DNA: TGTGCCTGTGACACCGTCTGGGGGACCCAATTGTACACCGATAAACTCATCTTT.

On this clone itself: For this DNA, TCRdb reports the protein of a much larger clone, which diverges at residue 19, most likely from a read error; the protein presented here is translated directly from the DNA. V and J are TRDV1 and TRDJ1; 11 bases agree with TRDD3. The CDR3 spans 22 residues. Germline CDR1 reads TSWWSYY; CDR2 reads QGS. The CDR3 DNA reads as TGTGCTCTTGGGGAACCCGTGAGGTCTTCCTACTGGGGGATAAAGGTGGCCGATGAACTCATCTTT. This sequence encodes CALGEPVRSSYWGIKVADELIF.

About this clone itself: A far larger clone is a single base away, which makes a read error likely. The sample holds other DNA sequences that translate to the same CDR3. The DNA for the CDR3 is TGCGCTCTTGGGCTCCTTCCTGACGTACTGGGGGACCAACCTAACACCGATAAACTCATCTTT. Translating gives CALGLLPDVLGDQPNTDKLIF. This chain links TRDV1 with TRDJ1, with 9 bases aligning to TRDD3. TCRdb is silent on the J gene; assignment here came from matching the DNA to germline. The CDR3 totals 21 residues. CDR1 and CDR2 (germline): TSWWSYY, QGS.

Many counts were recorded for this clone. The protein held in TCRdb is that of a much larger clone and does not match this DNA's translation at residue 13, likely because of a read error; the protein shown is translated from the DNA. The chain couples TRDV1 to TRDJ1; the match to TRDD3 covers 7 bases. This CDR3 region has 15 residues. The germline gives CDR1 TSWWSYY, CDR2 QGS. This CDR3 reads CALGERGIHTDKPIF. Written as DNA, the CDR3 is TGTGCTCTTGGGGAACGAGGGATACACACCGATAAACCCATCTTT.

In the case of this clone: The TCRdb protein, from a much larger clone, departs from this DNA's translation at residue 23, likely by read error; the protein shown derives from the DNA. This chain links TRDV1 with TRDJ1; TRDD3 aligns across 12 bases. CDR1 TSWWSYY and CDR2 QGS come from the germline V gene. CDR3 length: 26 amino acids. In DNA, the CDR3 is TGTGCTCTTGGGCAAACCCCTTCCTATTCACTTCAGCTGGGGGATACGCGTATCCCAGGGACCGATGAACTCATCTTT. This codes for CALGQTPSYSLQLGDTRIPGTDELIF.

In regard to this clone: The mismatch at residue 4 between this DNA's translation and the TCRdb protein of a much larger clone likely reflects a read error; the protein shown is translated from the DNA. The V gene is TRDV1, the J gene TRDJ1; TRDD3 agrees at 12 bases. As TCRdb names no J gene, one was assigned here on the basis of a DNA match to germline. The CDR3 has 25 amino acids. From germline, CDR1 is TSWWSYY and CDR2 QGS. The CDR3 is CALREQGNPTNKVWGIRWPTDKLIF. The DNA of the CDR3 is TGTGCTCTTAGGGAACAGGGCAATCCTACGAACAAAGTCTGGGGGATACGATGGCCCACCGATAAACTCATCTTT.

This clone was counted only a few times. A read error likely explains why the TCRdb protein, taken from a much larger clone, differs from this DNA's translation at residue 7; the protein shown is translated from the DNA. V gene TRDV1 combines with J gene TRDJ1, with a weak D call TRDD2 (6 bases). Between the trimmed V and J ends, which lost 1 base and 0 bases, there was a span of 27 bases. This CDR3 spans 21 amino acids. Germline CDR1 reads TSWWSYY; CDR2 reads QGS. The CDR3 here is CALGERAILRPSGFYTDKLIF. The CDR3 nucleotides are TGTGCTCTTGGGGAACGGGCTATCCTACGCCCCTCAGGGTTTTACACCGATAAACTCATCTTT.

As concerns this clone: Only one base separates this from a far larger clonotype, so it likely reflects a read error. Other DNA sequences within the sample encode an identical CDR3. The chain combines TRDV1 with TRDJ1; a possible D gene is TRDD3 (9 bases). Germline V gives CDR1 TSWWSYY, CDR2 QGS. This CDR3 is 22 amino acids long. The DNA of the CDR3 is TGTGCTCTTGGGGAATTTACGCGTCTTCCTACTTATTGGGGGATAACAGGCGATAAACTCATCTTC. It yields the protein CALGEFTRLPTYWGITGDKLIF.

This clone was seen a handful of times. TCRdb pairs this DNA with a much larger clone's protein that differs at residue 18, likely a read error; the protein shown was translated from the DNA. The V gene is TRDV2, the J gene TRDJ1; TRDD3 matches at 10 bases. This CDR3 region has 23 residues. The V segment lost 0 bases and the J segment 3 bases; nucleotides outside the gene matches: 27. Germline V gene sequence: CDR1 GEAIGNYY, CDR2 EKD. The CDR3: CACDTVGSAVKGGYAAASDKLIF. The CDR3 region has the DNA TGTGCCTGTGACACCGTTGGTAGCGCGGTAAAAGGGGGATACGCAGCCGCCTCCGATAAACTCATCTTT.

Notes on this clone: This sequence is one base from a far larger clone and is likely a read error. The V gene is listed as TRDV3; no J gene was called; the table calls TRDD3, which could not be checked here. CDR1 is TVYSNPD, CDR2 GDNSRS, per germline (reference sequence). This CDR3 has 19 residues. Here the CDR3 DNA reads TGTGCCTTTGCGTACTGGGGGATACTATATCCCCAGTACACCGATAAACTCATCTTC. Its protein is CAFAYWGILYPQYTDKLIF.

Relative to its sample, this clone is medium-sized (0.01 to 0.1%). This sample includes further DNA sequences coding for the same CDR3. The chain employs TRDV1 and TRDJ1, with 9 bases identical to TRDD2. This CDR3 region has 18 residues. J gave up 4 bases and V 9 bases, and 21 bases lay outside the gene matches. Germline lookup yields CDR1 TSWWSYY and CDR2 QGS. CDR3 in amino acids: CALPSYRRDTGSYDKLIF. The CDR3 coding sequence is TGTGCTCTCCCTTCCTACCGACGGGATACAGGCTCATACGATAAACTCATCTTT.

This clone ranks as medium-sized. This sample also contains other DNA sequences that code for the same CDR3. The chain carries TRDV2 and TRDJ1; D not certain. Germline CDR1 and CDR2: GEAIGNYY and EKD. The CDR3 has 18 amino acids. V lost 0 bases and J 0 bases, leaving 19 bases between the germline ends. CDR3 sequence: CACDTSYIEVIHTDKLIF. As DNA, the CDR3 is TGTGCCTGTGACACCTCTTACATAGAAGTCATCCACACCGATAAACTCATCTTT.

This clone was seen ten or more times. The chain employs TRAV14/DV4 and TRDJ1; D is perhaps TRDD3 (5 bases). Trimming removed 0 bases from V and 1 base from J, with 9 bases in between. Looked up from germline, CDR1 is TSDPSYG and CDR2 is QGSYDQQN (reference sequence). This CDR3 is 15 amino acids long. The CDR3 region has the DNA TGTGCAATGAGAGAGGGAGGGGGTCCCACCGATAAACTCATCTTT. Protein sequence: CAMREGGGPTDKLIF.

This clone was counted between two and nine times. This DNA translates differently at residue 6 from the TCRdb protein, which is that of a much larger clone; a read error is likely, and the protein shown is the DNA's own translation. The V and J genes are TRDV1 and TRDJ1, with TRDD3 matching 10 bases. TCRdb offers no J gene call, so here the DNA was matched to germline to obtain one. The CDR3 sequence is 19 residues long. From germline, CDR1 is TSWWSYY and CDR2 QGS. V lost 3 bases, J lost 3 bases, and 16 bases stayed unmatched. The CDR3 loop reads CALGEGPRTGGCNSDKLIF. The CDR3 bases are TGTGCTCTTGGGGAGGGTCCTCGTACTGGGGGATGTAACTCCGATAAACTCATCTTT.

This clone came up many times. This sample also contains other DNA sequences that code for the same CDR3. The chain joins TRDV1 to TRDJ1, with D possibly matching TRDD2 (6 bases). Germline-derived CDR1 and CDR2 are TSWWSYY and QGS. The CDR3 runs 19 residues. V was clipped by 3 bases and J by 0 bases, with 23 bases between them. CDR3 in DNA: TGTGCTCTTGGGGATCCCGGCCTTCCGAATAGGTCGTACACCGATAAACTCATCTTT. Translated: CALGDPGLPNRSYTDKLIF.

This clone showed up many times. The chain links TRDV1 to TRDJ1; 10 bases agree with TRDD3. The CDR3 has 22 amino acids. The V segment lost 1 base and the J segment 6 bases; nucleotides outside the gene matches: 26. Per germline, CDR1 TSWWSYY and CDR2 QGS. The CDR3 nucleotides read TGTGCTCTTGGGGAACAGCCCTACGCTGGTGCTTTAGTAGTGGGGGATACCTATAAACTCATCTTT. Protein: CALGEQPYAGALVVGDTYKLIF.

Details on this clone: A read error likely explains this, since a far larger clone differs by one base. Other DNA sequences in this specimen translate into the identical CDR3. This chain links TRDV1 with TRDJ1, with 9 bases that match TRDD3. No J gene was available from TCRdb, and it was assigned here by a germline match of the DNA. Germline CDR1 reads TSWWSYY; CDR2 reads QGS. The CDR3 is 23 amino acids. Germline trimming cut 0 bases from V and 5 bases from J; bases unmatched to any gene: 28. CDR3 coding DNA: TGTGCTCTTGGGGAACTGATATCCCTACCTTATAACTGGGGGAAAAGGGGTGTTGATAAACTCATCTTT. As protein: CALGELISLPYNWGKRGVDKLIF.

This clone was seen at least ten times. TCRdb's entry gives the protein of a much larger clone, which mismatches this DNA's translation at residue 6, likely from a read error; the protein reported here is translated from the DNA. The genes are TRDV1 and TRDJ1, with 8 positions matching TRDD3. Per the germline V gene, CDR1 is TSWWSYY and CDR2 is QGS. The CDR3 runs to 18 residues. V shed 3 bases and J 6 bases; nucleotides not matched to a gene: 18. The CDR3 coding sequence is TGTGCTCTTGGGGACGGGGACGGAAGGGGGATAATCGGGTATAAACTCATCTTT. Translating gives CALGDGDGRGIIGYKLIF.

This clone was recorded a few times. The protein given by TCRdb reflects a much larger clone and differs at residue 16 from this DNA's translation, likely from a read error; the protein shown is the DNA's translation. The chain links TRDV2 to TRDJ1; 7 positions agree with TRDD3. No J gene is reported in TCRdb; it was inferred here by comparing the DNA with germline. This CDR3 is 19 amino acids long. Germline loops: CDR1 GEAIGNYY, CDR2 EKD. CDR3 coding DNA: TGTGCCTGTGACACCGTCGAAACAGGGGGGGATCTGTACACCGATGAACTCATCTTT. Its translation: CACDTVETGGDLYTDELIF.

This clone was seen many times. A far larger clone is a single base away, which makes a read error likely. Other DNA sequences in the same sample also yield this CDR3. This rearrangement joins TRDV1 to TRDJ1; 9 nucleotides match TRDD3. The CDR3 spans 21 residues. The germline CDR1 and CDR2 sequences are TSWWSYY and QGS. The CDR3 DNA sequence: TGTGCCCTTGGGGAGAACTGCCGCCTAGCAGTGGGGGATAAGAGCACCGATAAACTCATCTTT. Translated: CALGENCRLAVGDKSTDKLIF.

About this clone itself: TCRdb has a much larger clone's protein, which differs at residue 15 from the translation of this DNA, likely because of a read error; what is shown is the protein translated from the DNA. CDR3 region: CALGERPSIVLGGSCTDKLIF. CDR3 nucleotide sequence: TGTGCTCTTGGGGAACGGCCTTCCATCGTACTGGGGGGATCATGCACCGATAAACTCATCTTT. The chain has TRDV1 and TRDJ1, with 8 nucleotides matching TRDD3. TCRdb carries no J gene annotation; the J gene was assigned here by matching the DNA with germline. The trim removed 1 base at V and 1 base at J, leaving 20 bases unmatched. The germline CDR1 and CDR2 sequences are TSWWSYY and QGS. CDR3 length: 21 residues.

This clone was picked up many times. This likely reflects a read error, since a far larger clone is one base away. This same CDR3 is encoded by further DNA sequences in the sample. The chain couples TRDV1 to TRDJ1; no clear D. The J gene comes from matching the DNA to germline here; TCRdb lacks it. Germline CDR1 reads TSWWSYY; CDR2 reads QGS. V lost 8 bases, J lost 0 bases, and 19 bases lay in between. The CDR3 is made up of 16 amino acids. CDR3 region: CALRKFFVSYTDKLIF. DNA for the CDR3: TGTGCTCTTAGAAAGTTCTTTGTCTCGTACACCGATAAACTCATCTTT.

A remark on this clone: A far larger clone is only one base removed, so a read error is likely. The identical CDR3 is also encoded by other nucleotide sequences in the sample. The CDR3, as DNA: TGTGCCTGTGACACCTCCTGCTCCTTATTCCTACCCGGGGTGGCCACCGATAAACTCATCTTT. This encodes CACDTSCSLFLPGVATDKLIF. This rearrangement joins TRDV2 to TRDJ1; 7 bases agree with TRDD2. Looked up from germline, CDR1 is GEAIGNYY and CDR2 is EKD. There are 21 residues in the CDR3. The trim removed 0 bases at V and 1 base at J, leaving 22 bases unmatched.

This clone was seen a few times. TCRdb's protein for this DNA is that of a much larger clone and differs from the translation at residue 12, likely a read error; the protein shown is the DNA translation. The chain uses TRDV1 and TRDJ1; TRDD2 or TRDD3 may be the D gene (6 bases each). Since TCRdb gives no J gene, matching the DNA to germline was used here to assign it. Germline V gene lookup returns CDR1 TSWWSYY and CDR2 QGS. The ends were cut back, 5 bases at V and 0 bases at J, with 37 bases in the middle. CDR3 length equals 23 residues. CDR3 DNA sequence: TGTGCTCTTGGGTCCTGTGCTCCTACTCCTTGGGGTTGGGGGCCACCCTACACCGATAAACTCATCTTT. This sequence encodes CALGSCAPTPWGWGPPYTDKLIF.

This clone was picked up a small number of times. A far larger clone is one base from this, pointing to a likely read error. Other nucleotide sequences from this sample produce the same CDR3. V and J are TRDV1 and TRDJ1; 8 bases fit TRDD3. In the absence of a J gene in TCRdb, the DNA was matched to germline to assign it here. Trimming cost V 9 bases and J 2 bases; bases outside gene matches: 23. Germline V lookup: CDR1 TSWWSYY, CDR2 QGS. The CDR3 loop spans 19 amino acids. CDR3 residues: CALGPRGGGDNGGTDKLIF. As DNA, the CDR3 is TGTGCTCTCGGGCCACGTGGCGGGGGGGATAATGGTGGGACCGATAAACTCATCTTT.

In its sample, this clone was seen many times. A read error is likely here: a far larger clone is one base away. Other DNA sequences of this sample code for an identical CDR3. The gene calls are TRDV2 and TRDJ1; TRDD3 is a possible D gene (6 bases). CDR3 length: 15 amino acids. CDR1 is GEAIGNYY and CDR2 is EKD in the germline V gene. CDR3 in amino acids: CACDTVGGYTDKLIF. The CDR3 DNA reads TGTGCCTGCGACACCGTGGGGGGGTACACCGATAAACTCATCTTT.